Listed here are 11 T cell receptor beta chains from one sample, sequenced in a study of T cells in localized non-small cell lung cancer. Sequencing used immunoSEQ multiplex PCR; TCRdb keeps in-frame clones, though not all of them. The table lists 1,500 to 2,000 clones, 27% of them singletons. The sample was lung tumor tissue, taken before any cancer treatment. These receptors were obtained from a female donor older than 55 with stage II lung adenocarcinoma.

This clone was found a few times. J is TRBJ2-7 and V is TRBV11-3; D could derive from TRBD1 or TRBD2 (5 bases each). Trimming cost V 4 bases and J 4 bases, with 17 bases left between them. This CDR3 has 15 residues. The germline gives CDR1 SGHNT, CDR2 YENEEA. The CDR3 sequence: CASSSSGFGGYEQYF. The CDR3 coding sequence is TGTGCCAGCAGCTCCTCAGGGTTTGGAGGTTACGAGCAGTACTTC.

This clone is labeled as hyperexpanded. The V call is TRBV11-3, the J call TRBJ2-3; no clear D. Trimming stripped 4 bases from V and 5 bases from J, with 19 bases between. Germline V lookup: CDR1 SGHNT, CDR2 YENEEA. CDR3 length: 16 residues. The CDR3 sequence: CASSSQVASAGDTQYF. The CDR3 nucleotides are TGTGCCAGCAGCTCCCAGGTGGCCAGCGCAGGAGATACGCAGTATTTT.

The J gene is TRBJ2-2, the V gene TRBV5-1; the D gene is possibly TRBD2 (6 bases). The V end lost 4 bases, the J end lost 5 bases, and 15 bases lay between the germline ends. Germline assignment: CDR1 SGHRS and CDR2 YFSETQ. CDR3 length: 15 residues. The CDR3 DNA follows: TGCGCCAGCAGCCTGGGCTGGGAGGTAACCGGGGAGCTGTTTTTT. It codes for CASSLGWEVTGELFF. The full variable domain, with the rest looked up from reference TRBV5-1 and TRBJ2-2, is KAGVTQTPRYLIKTRGQQVTLSCSPISGHRSVSWYQQTPGQGLQFLFEYFSETQRNKGNFPGRFSGRQFSNSRSEMNVSTLELGDSALYLCASSLGWEVTGELFFGEGSRLTVL.

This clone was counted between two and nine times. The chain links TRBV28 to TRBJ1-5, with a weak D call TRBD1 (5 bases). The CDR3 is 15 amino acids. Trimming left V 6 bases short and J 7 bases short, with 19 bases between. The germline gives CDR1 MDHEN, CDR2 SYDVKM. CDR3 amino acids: CASRTAGTSGQPQHF. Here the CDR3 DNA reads TGTGCCAGCAGAACCGCCGGGACCTCGGGGCAGCCCCAGCATTTT.

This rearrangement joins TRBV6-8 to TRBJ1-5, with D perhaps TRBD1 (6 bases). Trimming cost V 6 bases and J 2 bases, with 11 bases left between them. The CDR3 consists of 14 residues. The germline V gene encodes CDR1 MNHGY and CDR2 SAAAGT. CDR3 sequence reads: CASRLQGGNQPQHF. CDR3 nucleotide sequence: TGTGCCAGCAGATTACAGGGAGGCAATCAGCCCCAGCATTTT.

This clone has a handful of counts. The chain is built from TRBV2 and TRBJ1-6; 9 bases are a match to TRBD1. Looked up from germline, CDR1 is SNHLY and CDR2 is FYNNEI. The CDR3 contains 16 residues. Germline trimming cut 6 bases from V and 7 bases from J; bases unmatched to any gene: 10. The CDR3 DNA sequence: TGTGCCAGCAGCGGACAGGGGTTCGGGGCCAATTCACCCCTCCACTTT. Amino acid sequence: CASSGQGFGANSPLHF.

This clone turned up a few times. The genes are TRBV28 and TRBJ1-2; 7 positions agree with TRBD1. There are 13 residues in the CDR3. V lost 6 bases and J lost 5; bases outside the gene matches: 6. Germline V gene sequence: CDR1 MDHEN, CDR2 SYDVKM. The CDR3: CASSRGQVYGYTF. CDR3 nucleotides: TGTGCCAGCAGCCGCGGACAGGTTTATGGCTACACCTTC.

The CDR3 sequence: CASSLGGQQDTQYF. Here the CDR3 DNA reads TGTGCCAGCAGTTTAGGGGGACAGCAGGATACGCAGTATTTT. The chain employs TRBV28 and TRBJ2-3; TRBD1 matches 7 bases. The CDR3 covers 14 residues. CDR1 is MDHEN, CDR2 SYDVKM, per germline. J gave up 6 bases and V 2 bases, and 5 bases lay outside the gene matches.

CDR3 sequence: CASSVWGRPANEKLFF. The CDR3 region has the DNA TGCGCCAGCAGTGTGTGGGGGCGCCCGGCTAATGAAAAACTGTTTTTT. This sequence joins TRBV5-1 and TRBJ1-4; a weak D match, TRBD1 (6 bases). CDR1 is SGHRS, CDR2 YFSETQ, per germline. The CDR3 loop spans 16 amino acids. Trimming left V 5 bases short and J 3 bases short, with 17 bases between.

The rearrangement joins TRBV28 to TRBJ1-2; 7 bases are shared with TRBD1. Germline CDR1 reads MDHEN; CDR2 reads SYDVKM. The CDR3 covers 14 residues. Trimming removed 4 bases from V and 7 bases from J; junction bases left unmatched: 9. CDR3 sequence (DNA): TGTGCCAGCAGTTCCTTCGGACAGGTCCTTGGCTACACCTTC. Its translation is CASSSFGQVLGYTF.

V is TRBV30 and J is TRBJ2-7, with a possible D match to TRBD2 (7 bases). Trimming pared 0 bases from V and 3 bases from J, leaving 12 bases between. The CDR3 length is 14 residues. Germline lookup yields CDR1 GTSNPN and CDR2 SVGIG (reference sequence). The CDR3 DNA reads TGTGCCTGGAGTGTCCGGGGGGCGGACTACGAGCAGTACTTC. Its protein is CAWSVRGADYEQYF.